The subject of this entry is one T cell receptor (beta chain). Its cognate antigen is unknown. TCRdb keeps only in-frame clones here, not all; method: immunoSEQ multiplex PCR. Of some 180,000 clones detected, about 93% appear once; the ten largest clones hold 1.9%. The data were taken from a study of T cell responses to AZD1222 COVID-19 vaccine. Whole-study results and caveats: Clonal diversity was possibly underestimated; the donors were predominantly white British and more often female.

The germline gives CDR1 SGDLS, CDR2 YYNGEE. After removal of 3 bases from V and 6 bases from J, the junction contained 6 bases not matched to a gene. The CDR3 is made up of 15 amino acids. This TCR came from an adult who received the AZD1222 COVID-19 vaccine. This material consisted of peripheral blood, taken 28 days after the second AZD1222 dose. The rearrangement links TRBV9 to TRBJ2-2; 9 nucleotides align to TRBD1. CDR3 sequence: CASSAGTGGPGELFF. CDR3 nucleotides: TGTGCCAGCAGCGCCGGAACAGGGGGCCCCGGGGAGCTGTTTTTT.